One and the same sample provided the 14 T cell receptor beta chains below, sequenced in a study of cytomegalovirus exposure and HLA in healthy donors. PCR primers comprised 60 Vbeta and 13 Jbeta primers. Clones were sequenced by immunoSEQ multiplex PCR, and TCRdb holds only the in-frame ones, with some missing. The repertoire holds about 160,000 clones, with 78% as singletons. Sequencing was carried out using PBMCs. All receptors derive from a male donor in good health and CMV-seronegative.

This clone was found once. The J gene is TRBJ1-4, the V gene TRBV9, with 7 bases fitting TRBD1. The CDR3 extends over 14 amino acids. V was pared by 3 bases and J by 4 bases, with 3 bases of the junction left unmatched. Germline loops: CDR1 SGDLS, CDR2 YYNGEE. CDR3 DNA: TGTGCCAGCAGCGCCGGGACAGTTAATGAAAAACTGTTTTTT. This gives the protein CASSAGTVNEKLFF.

The chain couples TRBV4-1 to TRBJ2-7; weak D call: TRBD1 (5 bases). The CDR3 runs to 15 residues. Trimming shortened V by 1 base and J by 5 bases, and 15 bases separated the two germline ends. Germline V CDR1 and CDR2: MGHRA, YSYEKL. DNA for the CDR3: TGCGCCAGCAGCCAAGGGAACCAGGGTTTGGACGAGCAGTACTTC. Translation: CASSQGNQGLDEQYF.

This sequence joins TRBV6-4 and TRBJ1-1; D gene uncertain. Between the trimmed V and J ends, which lost 4 bases and 0 bases, there was a span of 12 bases. From germline, CDR1 is MRHNA and CDR2 SNTAGT. The CDR3 is 15 residues long. In nucleotides, the CDR3 is TGTGCCAGCAGTGTTAGTGAGCCCGTGAACACTGAAGCTTTCTTT. Amino acids: CASSVSEPVNTEAFF.

The CDR3 coding sequence is TGTGCCAGCAGCCCCATCAAGGGGGCTTTCTTT. Translated, it gives CASSPIKGAFF. The rearrangement uses TRBV7-8 and TRBJ1-1; D may be TRBD1 (5 bases). CDR3 length: 11 residues. The V gene's germline CDR1 is SGHVS and CDR2 FQNEAQ. The V end lost 5 bases, the J end lost 11 bases, and 12 bases lay between the germline ends.

This chain connects TRBV7-9 to TRBJ2-1; TRBD2 matches 10 bases. The germline V gene encodes CDR1 SEHNR and CDR2 FQNEAQ (reference sequence). This CDR3 spans 15 amino acids. V lost 4 bases to trimming and J lost 10 bases; unmatched junction nucleotides: 10. The CDR3, as DNA: TGTGCCAGCAGCTCTCCGGGACTAGCGACAGGCGAGCAGTTCTTC. Translation: CASSSPGLATGEQFF.

The V call is TRBV5-1, the J call TRBJ2-1, with unresolved D. The V and J ends lost 0 bases and 7 bases respectively, with 14 bases between them. The CDR3 spans 15 residues. Germline CDR1 SGHRS, CDR2 YFSETQ. Here the CDR3 DNA reads TGCGCCAGCAGCTTGGCCTCCGGGTCTAGAAATGAGCAGTTCTTC. As protein: CASSLASGSRNEQFF.

In this sample, this clone turned up once. The chain has TRBV7-9 and TRBJ1-6; D perhaps matches TRBD1 (5 bases). This CDR3 comprises 16 residues. Germline CDR1 and CDR2: SEHNR and FQNEAQ (reference sequence). V dropped 2 bases and J dropped 5 bases, with 13 bases sitting between them. The CDR3 bases are TGTGCCAGCAGCTTAATCTTGGGGGGTAATAATTCACCCCTCCACTTT. It is translated as CASSLILGGNNSPLHF.

The rearrangement joins TRBV7-6 to TRBJ1-1; D remains unclear. The germline V and J ends were trimmed by 1 base and 1 base, with 10 bases remaining between them. The germline CDR1 and CDR2 sequences are SGHVS and FNYEAQ. This CDR3 spans 15 amino acids. DNA of the CDR3: TGTGCCAGCAGCTTAGGATCTGCAGGGAACACTGAAGCTTTCTTT. This gives the protein CASSLGSAGNTEAFF.

This clone occurred many times. The chain uses TRBV6-6 and TRBJ2-7; tentatively, D is TRBD2 (6 bases). V shed 6 bases and J shed 1 base, with 13 bases lying between them. The germline CDR1 and CDR2 sequences are MNHNY and SVGAGI (reference sequence). The CDR3 runs to 14 residues. This chain's CDR3 is CASSRDSISYEQYF. The CDR3 nucleotides read TGTGCCAGCAGCCGGGACTCAATATCCTACGAGCAGTACTTC.

The chain is built from TRBV5-1 and TRBJ2-7; 8 nucleotides align to TRBD1. CDR3 length equals 13 residues. Germline V gives CDR1 SGHRS, CDR2 YFSETQ. Trimming took 3 bases from V and 6 from J; bases not matched to a gene: 5. The CDR3 here is CASSYQDRAEQYF. For the CDR3, the DNA is TGCGCCAGCAGCTATCAGGACAGGGCCGAGCAGTACTTC.

The chain recombines TRBV6-1 with TRBJ1-5; the D gene is possibly TRBD1 (5 bases). This CDR3 is built from 14 residues. Trimming removed 7 bases at V and 1 base at J, with 11 bases between. Germline-derived CDR1 and CDR2 are MNHNS and SASEGT. The CDR3 region is CASNSGGSNQPQHF. The DNA of the CDR3 is TGTGCCAGCAATAGCGGGGGAAGCAATCAGCCCCAGCATTTT.

This chain uses TRBV4-2 with TRBJ1-2; D may be TRBD1 (6 bases). CDR3 size: 13 residues. Germline CDR1 LGHNA, CDR2 YNFKEQ. Trimming took off 0 bases at V and 5 bases at J, with 7 bases between the two ends. The CDR3 coding sequence is TGTGCCAGCAGCCAAGATAGGGGGTATGGCTACACCTTC. Encoded protein: CASSQDRGYGYTF.

This clone was recorded only once. This chain links TRBV6-6 with TRBJ2-7, with 9 positions matching TRBD1. V lost 6 bases and J lost 7; bases outside the gene matches: 4. CDR3 length: 12 residues. The germline gives CDR1 MNHNY, CDR2 SVGAGI (reference sequence). The CDR3 here is CASSPTGGEQYF. The CDR3 coding sequence is TGTGCCAGCAGCCCGACAGGGGGTGAGCAGTACTTC.

This chain joins TRBV6-6 and TRBJ2-5; 14 bases are shared with TRBD2. Trimming removed 0 bases from V and 8 bases from J; junction bases left unmatched: 5. Germline CDR1 MNHNY, CDR2 SVGAGI (reference sequence). The CDR3 length is 16 residues. CDR3 nucleotide sequence: TGTGCCAGCAGTTACTCCGGACTAGCGGGGGGAAATACCCAGTACTTC. It yields the protein CASSYSGLAGGNTQYF.